The 25 T cell receptor beta chains below were found in one sample sequenced in a study of control samples from healthy donors and cancer patients. Repertoires were generated with immunoSEQ multiplex PCR, while TCRdb's copy carries only in-frame clones and drops some. The sample contains under 200,000 clones, about 94% of which appear only once. Material: PBMCs. These receptors all stem from a man between 60 and 75 years old with colorectal cancer.

This clone was seen a single time. V is TRBV5-1 and J is TRBJ1-2; D is possibly TRBD1 (6 bases). The CDR3 covers 14 residues. V was clipped by 1 base and J by 8 bases, with 15 bases between them. CDR1 and CDR2 from the germline V gene are SGHRS and YFSETQ. The CDR3 region is CASSLNRGPEGYTF. As DNA, the CDR3 is TGCGCCAGCAGCTTGAACCGGGGGCCGGAAGGCTACACCTTC.

The rearrangement joins TRBV5-1 to TRBJ1-3; TRBD1 might be the D (6 bases). The V gene's germline CDR1 is SGHRS and CDR2 YFSETQ. V was trimmed by 8 bases and J by 4 bases, leaving 13 bases between them. This CDR3 has 13 amino acids. CDR3 residues: CASTGGEGNTIYF. The DNA of the CDR3 is TGCGCCAGTACGGGGGGCGAAGGAAACACCATATATTTT. Looking up the rest from reference TRBV5-1 and TRBJ1-3 gives the full variable domain: KAGVTQTPRYLIKTRGQQVTLSCSPISGHRSVSWYQQTPGQGLQFLFEYFSETQRNKGNFPGRFSGRQFSNSRSEMNVSTLELGDSALYLCASTGGEGNTIYFGEGSWLTVV.

This chain connects TRBV6-6 to TRBJ2-3; a weak D match, TRBD2 (6 bases). Trimming took 8 bases from V and 9 from J, leaving 15 bases between them. The length of the CDR3 is 12 residues. Germline CDR1 is MNHNY and CDR2 is SVGAGI (reference sequence). The chain's CDR3 is CASQKGRETQYF. As DNA, the CDR3 is TGTGCCAGCCAGAAGGGCCGGGAGACGCAGTATTTT.

The CDR3 loop reads CASRRDGNSPLHF. In nucleotides, the CDR3 is TGTGCCAGCAGGAGGGACGGAAATTCACCCCTCCACTTT. This sequence joins TRBV6-5 and TRBJ1-6, with TRBD1 as a possible D gene (5 bases). The V gene's germline CDR1 is MNHEY and CDR2 SVGAGI. Trimming shortened V by 6 bases and J by 7 bases, and 10 bases separated the two germline ends. The CDR3 is made up of 13 amino acids.

J is TRBJ2-2 and V is TRBV9, with a possible D match to TRBD2 (6 bases). The CDR3 spans 15 residues. The germline CDR1 and CDR2 sequences are SGDLS and YYNGEE. Trimming pared 4 bases from V and 0 bases from J, leaving 10 bases between. CDR3 DNA: TGTGCCAGCAGCAGAGGGACTTCGAACACCGGGGAGCTGTTTTTT. Translated: CASSRGTSNTGELFF.

This clone was observed a single time. This chain uses TRBV19 with TRBJ1-1, with unresolved D. The CDR3 is 14 amino acids. Germline CDR1 and CDR2: LNHDA and SQIVND (reference sequence). V was shortened by 6 bases and J by 1 base, with 12 bases between the two germline ends. Here the CDR3 DNA reads TGTGCCAGTAGCGGTACAGAGGCGAACACTGAAGCTTTCTTT. Its translation: CASSGTEANTEAFF.

The chain carries TRBV5-6 and TRBJ1-2; no definite D call. The V gene lost 1 base and the J gene lost 0 bases, with 10 bases spanning the gap. Germline V gene sequence: CDR1 SGHDT, CDR2 YYEEEE. The CDR3 has 15 amino acids. For the CDR3, the DNA is TGTGCCAGCAGCTTGTACGGGTCCTCTAACTATGGCTACACCTTC. Protein product: CASSLYGSSNYGYTF.

This rearrangement joins TRBV14 to TRBJ1-4; 8 bases are shared with TRBD1. CDR3 size: 17 residues. J gave up 7 bases and V 0 bases, and 10 bases lay outside the gene matches. Germline CDR1 and CDR2: SGHDN and FVKESK. This CDR3 is CASSQEYLRQGSEKLFF. The DNA of the CDR3 is TGTGCCAGCAGCCAAGAGTATCTGAGACAGGGGAGTGAAAAACTGTTTTTT.

This chain joins TRBV18 and TRBJ1-1; 7 positions match TRBD1. Germline trimming cut 2 bases from V and 6 bases from J; bases unmatched to any gene: 3. The CDR3 spans 13 residues. Per the germline V gene, CDR1 is KGHSH and CDR2 is LQKENI. The CDR3 nucleotides are TGTGCCAGCTCACCAGTGCAGGGGGCTGAAGCTTTCTTT. Protein: CASSPVQGAEAFF. The complete variable domain, with remaining parts taken from reference TRBV18 and TRBJ1-1, reads NAGVMQNPRHLVRRRGQEARLRCSPMKGHSHVYWYRQLPEEGLKFMVYLQKENIIDESGMPKERFSAEFPKEGPSILRIQQVVRGDSAAYFCASSPVQGAEAFFGQGTRLTVV.

In its sample, this clone was seen once. The sample contains more than one DNA sequence encoding this CDR3. The chain carries TRBV30 and TRBJ1-5; D is unresolved. The germline V gene has CDR1 GTSNPN and CDR2 SVGIG (reference sequence). The CDR3 is made up of 13 amino acids. Trimming stripped 1 base from V and 0 bases from J, with 4 bases between. CDR3 in DNA: TGTGCCTGGAGTGGGGTTAGCAATCAGCCCCAGCATTTT. Protein: CAWSGVSNQPQHF.

V gene TRBV27 combines with J gene TRBJ2-7; the match to TRBD2 covers 10 bases. The ends lost 6 bases at V and 0 bases at J; junction bases unmatched: 5. Germline V gene sequence: CDR1 MNHEY, CDR2 SMNVEV (reference sequence). The CDR3 covers 15 residues. The CDR3 region has the DNA TGTGCCAGCAGCCTACTAGCGGGGTTCTCCTACGAGCAGTACTTC. Protein sequence: CASSLLAGFSYEQYF.

V gene TRBV11-2 combines with J gene TRBJ1-1; 8 bases are shared with TRBD1. Looked up from germline, CDR1 is SGHAT and CDR2 is FQNNGV. The CDR3 consists of 14 residues. V was clipped by 3 bases and J by 6 bases; unmatched bases: 6. The CDR3 DNA reads TGTGCCAGCAGCTTTGGACAGGGAGGGTCTGAAGCTTTCTTT. Its protein product is CASSFGQGGSEAFF.

The chain links TRBV4-1 to TRBJ1-5; D remains unclear. CDR1 and CDR2 from the germline V gene are MGHRA and YSYEKL. The V end lost 1 base, the J end lost 7 bases, and 17 bases lay between the germline ends. The CDR3 has 16 amino acids. CDR3 amino acids: CASSQVSRNGNQPQHF. As DNA, the CDR3 is TGCGCCAGCAGCCAAGTTTCCCGGAACGGGAACCAGCCCCAGCATTTT.

This clone has just one count. The chain uses TRBV7-6 and TRBJ2-7; D remains unclear. Germline V gene sequence: CDR1 SGHVS, CDR2 FNYEAQ. V was pared by 2 bases and J by 2 bases, with 10 bases between. The CDR3 is 14 residues long. CDR3 residues: CASSLTERPYEQYF. The CDR3 DNA is TGTGCCAGCAGCTTAACCGAACGACCCTACGAGCAGTACTTC. The full variable domain, its missing parts supplied by reference TRBV7-6 and TRBJ2-7, is GAGVSQSPRYKVTKRGQDVALRCDPISGHVSLYWYRQALGQGPEFLTYFNYEAQQDKSGLPNDRFSAERPEGSISTLTIQRTEQRDSAMYRCASSLTERPYEQYFGPGTRLTVT.

The V call is TRBV5-1, the J call TRBJ2-2; TRBD1 matches 7 bases. Trimming at V came to 7 bases and at J to 3 bases, leaving 3 bases not matched to a gene. From germline, CDR1 is SGHRS and CDR2 YFSETQ. This CDR3 region has 13 residues. For the CDR3, the DNA is TGCGCCAGCGACAGGGCGGACACCGGGGAGCTGTTTTTT. Translating it yields CASDRADTGELFF.

The CDR3 DNA reads TGTGCCAGCAGCGTAGGAACTGGAAATTGGCCCTACGAGCAGTACTTC. This codes for CASSVGTGNWPYEQYF. V and J are TRBV9 and TRBJ2-7; D is undetermined. Trimming shortened V by 0 bases and J by 2 bases, and 15 bases separated the two germline ends. Per germline, CDR1 SGDLS and CDR2 YYNGEE. The CDR3 spans 16 residues.

V gene TRBV19 combines with J gene TRBJ1-1, with D unclear. CDR1 and CDR2 from the germline V gene are LNHDA and SQIVND (reference sequence). The CDR3 length is 13 residues. V was trimmed by 3 bases and J by 3 bases, leaving 8 bases between them. The DNA for the CDR3 is TGTGCCAGTAGTATCGACGGGGACACTGAAGCTTTCTTT. Translation: CASSIDGDTEAFF.

The chain combines TRBV27 with TRBJ1-5; TRBD1 matches at 9 bases. Germline assignment: CDR1 MNHEY and CDR2 SMNVEV (reference sequence). The junction had 7 bases not matched to a gene; V was cut back by 3 bases and J by 7 bases. The CDR3 extends over 15 amino acids. The DNA for the CDR3 is TGTGCCAGCAGTTTCAACAGGGGGCAAGAGCAGCCCCAGCATTTT. Its protein is CASSFNRGQEQPQHF.

The rearrangement uses TRBV7-2 and TRBJ2-2; maybe TRBD2 (6 bases). The germline V gene encodes CDR1 SGHTA and CDR2 FQGNSA. The CDR3 is made up of 15 amino acids. V was shortened by 4 bases and J by 2 bases, with 11 bases between the two germline ends. CDR3 DNA: TGTGCCAGCAGCTGGGGTAGCGGTAACACCGGGGAGCTGTTTTTT. Protein product: CASSWGSGNTGELFF. The entire variable domain, with the rest obtained from reference TRBV7-2 and TRBJ2-2, is as follows: GAGVSQSPSNKVTEKGKDVELRCDPISGHTALYWYRQSLGQGLEFLIYFQGNSAPDKSGLPSDRFSAERTGGSVSTLTIQRTQQEDSAVYLCASSWGSGNTGELFFGEGSRLTVL.

J is TRBJ2-5 and V is TRBV5-4, with TRBD1 matching over 7 bases. Germline V CDR1 and CDR2: SGHNT, YYREEE (reference sequence). V was pared by 3 bases and J by 5 bases, with 13 bases of the junction left unmatched. The CDR3 spans 16 residues. The CDR3 region is CASSWGPTGMSETQYF. The CDR3 DNA reads TGTGCCAGCAGCTGGGGGCCGACAGGGATGTCGGAGACCCAGTACTTC.

This chain links TRBV30 with TRBJ2-4; D is undetermined. The CDR3 is made up of 11 amino acids. CDR1 is GTSNPN, CDR2 SVGIG, per germline (reference sequence). Trimming took 0 bases from V and 15 from J, leaving 12 bases between them. In DNA form, the CDR3 reads TGTGCCTGGAGTGTACCCGGCAGTTTGTACTTC. It is translated as CAWSVPGSLYF.

The J gene is TRBJ1-3, the V gene TRBV4-1, with D uncertain. V shed 1 base and J shed 0 bases, with 13 bases lying between them. In germline, CDR1 is MGHRA, CDR2 YSYEKL. This CDR3 region has 17 residues. CDR3 coding DNA: TGCGCCAGCAGCCAAGGGACCGTCGCTAGCTCTGGAAACACCATATATTTT. Protein sequence: CASSQGTVASSGNTIYF.

CDR3 sequence (DNA): TGTGCCAGCAGTTACTTGGAGGCAACTAATGAAAAACTGTTTTTT. Its protein product is CASSYLEATNEKLFF. The chain employs TRBV6-6 and TRBJ1-4; no clear D gene. With 1 base removed from V and 0 bases from J, the gap between germline ends came to 6 bases. The CDR3 sequence is 15 residues long. Looked up from germline, CDR1 is MNHNY and CDR2 is SVGAGI (reference sequence).

The CDR3: CASSLGWSGGSSTDTQYF. CDR3 bases: TGTGCCAGCAGCTTAGGGTGGAGCGGGGGTTCTAGCACAGATACGCAGTATTTT. J is TRBJ2-3 and V is TRBV7-2; TRBD2 matches 8 bases. The CDR3 runs to 18 residues. Losses at the gene ends were 1 base for V and 0 bases for J; bases not matched to a gene: 9. CDR1 SGHTA and CDR2 FQGNSA come from the germline V gene.

V usage is TRBV14 and J usage is TRBJ1-2; 9 nucleotides agree with TRBD1. This CDR3 has 15 amino acids. Germline CDR1 reads SGHDN; CDR2 reads FVKESK. V trimming: 0 bases; J trimming: 7 bases; junction bases outside the gene matches: 6. The CDR3 here is CASSQDTGTGSGYTF. For the CDR3, the DNA is TGTGCCAGCAGCCAAGATACTGGGACAGGGTCTGGCTACACCTTC. Full variable domain (missing parts from reference TRBV14 and TRBJ1-2): EAGVTQFPSHSVIEKGQTVTLRCDPISGHDNLYWYRRVMGKEIKFLLHFVKESKQDESGMPNNRFLAERTGGTYSTLKVQPAELEDSGVYFCASSQDTGTGSGYTFGSGTRLTVV.